This T cell receptor (beta chain) comes out of a study of T cells in Graves' hyperthyroidism and ophthalmopathy. Study information: Before any treatment, at initial diagnosis, peripheral blood was collected.

Fresh peripheral blood, 7.5 to 10 ml, yielded the PBMCs. The V end was cut by 7 bases, the J end by 1 base, with 22 bases between. The CDR3 length is 17 residues. Germline V gene data show CDR1 as SGHAT and CDR2 as FQNNGV. Researchers took RNA transcripts and amplified the TCR beta CDR3 regions from them. The HTBI primer set drove a first-round RT-PCR of the TCR CDR3. MiXCR, applied by TCRdb to the multiplex PCR reads, yields one record per CDR3 protein. The table includes just under 750,000 distinct CDR3 sequences, 35% detected once. The sequencing sample was made of blood. This receptor was taken from a woman in her thirties or forties with Graves' hyperthyroidism. The V gene is TRBV11-2, the J gene TRBJ1-1; the D gene is possibly TRBD1 (6 bases). The CDR3 coding sequence is TGTGCCAGCACCCGACGACAGGTCCTCCCGCAGAACACTGAAGCTTTCTTT. This gives the protein CASTRRQVLPQNTEAFF.